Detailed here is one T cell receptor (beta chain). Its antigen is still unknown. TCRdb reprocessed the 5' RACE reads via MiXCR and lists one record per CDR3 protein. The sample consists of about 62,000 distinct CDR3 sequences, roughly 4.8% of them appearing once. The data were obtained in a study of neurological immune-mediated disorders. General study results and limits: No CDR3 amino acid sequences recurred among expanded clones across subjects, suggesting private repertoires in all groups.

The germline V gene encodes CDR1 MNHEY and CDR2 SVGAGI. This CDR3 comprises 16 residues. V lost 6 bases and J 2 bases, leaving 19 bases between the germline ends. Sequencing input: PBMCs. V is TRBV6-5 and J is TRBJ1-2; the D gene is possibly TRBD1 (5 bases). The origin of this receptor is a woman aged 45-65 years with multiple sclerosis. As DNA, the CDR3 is TGTGCCAGCAGCTACATTTTAGCTCGGGGGAACTATGGCTACACCTTC. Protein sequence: CASSYILARGNYGYTF.